Listed here are 5 T cell receptor beta chains from one sample, sequenced in a study of brain T cells in children with intractable seizures. Using immunoSEQ multiplex PCR, the repertoire was profiled, and TCRdb retains in-frame clones only, with some absent. The table includes around 70,000 clones, about 93% detected once. The sequences come from peripheral blood, collected at surgery. The receptors were sampled from a boy in the first two years of life with tuberous sclerosis and intractable seizures.

The rearrangement joins TRBV6-5 to TRBJ1-2; no reliable D call. Trimming took off 7 bases at V and 2 bases at J, with 11 bases between the two ends. The CDR3 extends over 13 amino acids. Per the germline V gene, CDR1 is MNHEY and CDR2 is SVGAGI. CDR3 DNA: TGTGCCAGCAAACGTGCAGTAAACTATGGCTACACCTTC. This sequence encodes CASKRAVNYGYTF.

The V gene is TRBV18, the J gene TRBJ1-1; D remains unclear. The germline V and J ends were trimmed by 2 bases and 0 bases, with 7 bases remaining between them. The CDR3 runs 14 residues. Germline CDR1 and CDR2: KGHSH and LQKENI. In nucleotides, the CDR3 is TGTGCCAGCTCACCAACGGCTATGAACACTGAAGCTTTCTTT. This codes for CASSPTAMNTEAFF. The full variable domain, completed using reference TRBV18 and TRBJ1-1, is NAGVMQNPRHLVRRRGQEARLRCSPMKGHSHVYWYRQLPEEGLKFMVYLQKENIIDESGMPKERFSAEFPKEGPSILRIQQVVRGDSAAYFCASSPTAMNTEAFFGQGTRLTVV.

This sequence joins TRBV3-1 (or the pseudogene TRBV3-2) and TRBJ2-7, with a weak D call TRBD1 (6 bases). The CDR3 covers 14 residues. Trimming took off 4 bases at V and 2 bases at J, with 12 bases between the two ends. The V gene's germline CDR1 is LGHDT and CDR2 YNNKEL (reference sequence). The CDR3 nucleotides are TGTGCCAGCAGCCTACAACAGGGAACCTACGAGCAGTACTTC. As protein: CASSLQQGTYEQYF.

CDR3 in amino acids: CASSLQGRETQYF. Written as DNA, the CDR3 is TGTGCCAGCAGTCTACAGGGTCGGGAGACCCAGTACTTC. This sequence joins TRBV6-6 and TRBJ2-5; tentatively, D is TRBD1 (6 bases). This CDR3 spans 13 amino acids. The V gene lost 5 bases and the J gene lost 5 bases, with 12 bases spanning the gap. Germline V gene data show CDR1 as MNHNY and CDR2 as SVGAGI (reference sequence).

The CDR3 is CASRPGLAGWETQYF. The CDR3 bases are TGTGCCAGCAGGCCGGGACTAGCGGGTTGGGAGACCCAGTACTTC. V is TRBV6-5 and J is TRBJ2-5, with 12 bases fitting TRBD2. Germline V gene sequence: CDR1 MNHEY, CDR2 SVGAGI. There are 15 residues in the CDR3. J gave up 5 bases and V 6 bases, and 7 bases lay outside the gene matches.